These T cell receptor beta chains were read from a single sample in a study of T cell repertoires in cytomegalovirus infection. Each CDR3 protein gets one entry after TCRdb re-called the reads with MiXCR. The sample has approximately 190,000 distinct CDR3 sequences, roughly 27% seen once; the top ten hold 31%. Input material: PBMCs. These TCRs come from a human donor in good health (CMV status not recorded). Some clones in this sample may be carry-over from other donors' samples. The CDR3 runs from the conserved cysteine through the conserved F or W. D genes are given only for firm matches. Some rows mark clone size as missing; the rest say once, few, many or name a class of expanded clone.

D gene: .
J gene: TRBJ2-3
V gene: TRBV7-9
clone size: .
CDR3 DNA: TGTGCCAGCAGCTTATGGGGACCGCAGGGCACAGATACGCAGTATTTT
CDR3 protein: CASSLWGPQGTDTQYF

D gene: TRBD2
J gene: TRBJ2-5
V gene: TRBV20-1
clone size: .
CDR3 DNA: TGCAGTGCCCTGACTAGCGGGGACCAAGAGACCCAGTACTTC
CDR3 protein: CSALTSGDQETQYF

D gene: .
J gene: TRBJ1-2
V gene: TRBV28
clone size: .
CDR3 DNA: TGTGCCAGCAGTTTCTCCGAAAGTTATGGCTACACCTTC
CDR3 protein: CASSFSESYGYTF

D gene: .
J gene: TRBJ2-3
V gene: TRBV3-1
clone size: once
CDR3 DNA: TGTGCCAGCAGCCAAGATCCGACAGATACGCAGTATTTT
CDR3 protein: CASSQDPTDTQYF

D gene: .
J gene: TRBJ1-6
V gene: TRBV5-6
clone size: .
CDR3 DNA: TGTGCCAGCAGCTTGGCTTCTGGGCATAATTCACCCCACCACTTT
CDR3 protein: CASSLASGHNSPHHF

D gene: .
J gene: TRBJ1-2
V gene: TRBV4-2
clone size: few
CDR3 DNA: TGTGCCAGCAGCCCGAACCCCCAGGGTGACTATGGCTACACCTTC
CDR3 protein: CASSPNPQGDYGYTF

D gene: .
J gene: TRBJ2-7
V gene: TRBV12-3/TRBV12-4
clone size: .
CDR3 DNA: TGTGCCAGCAGTTTTAGAACTAACCCTTGCGGCGAGCAGTACTTC
CDR3 protein: CASSFRTNPCGEQYF

D gene: .
J gene: TRBJ2-2
V gene: TRBV6-1
clone size: .
CDR3 DNA: TGTGCCAGCAGTTACAGGGTCCCCGGGGAGCTGTTTTTT
CDR3 protein: CASSYRVPGELFF

D gene: TRBD1
J gene: TRBJ2-1
V gene: TRBV6-5
clone size: .
CDR3 DNA: TGTGCCAGCAGTTACTCGGGGACAGAGCTTTACAATGAGCAGTTCTTC
CDR3 protein: CASSYSGTELYNEQFF

D gene: TRBD1
J gene: TRBJ1-1
V gene: TRBV6-5
clone size: .
CDR3 DNA: TGTGCCAGCAGAAGGGGGGACAGGGACACTGAAGCTTTCTTT
CDR3 protein: CASRRGDRDTEAFF

D gene: .
J gene: TRBJ1-2
V gene: TRBV7-2
clone size: few
CDR3 DNA: TGTGCCAGCAGCGGTACAGGGAATGGTGGCTACACCTTC
CDR3 protein: CASSGTGNGGYTF

D gene: TRBD1
J gene: TRBJ1-1
V gene: TRBV29-1
clone size: .
CDR3 DNA: TGCAGCGTTGAAAAACAGGGGGTGAACACTGAAGCTTTCTTT
CDR3 protein: CSVEKQGVNTEAFF

D gene: .
J gene: TRBJ1-1
V gene: TRBV12-5
clone size: .
CDR3 DNA: TGTGCTGGAGCCCCGGACGGATTAAACACTGAAGCTTTCTTT
CDR3 protein: CAGAPDGLNTEAFF

D gene: TRBD1
J gene: TRBJ2-1
V gene: TRBV7-9
clone size: few
CDR3 DNA: TGTGCCAGCAGCTTGGGGACAGGCATCGATGAGCAGTTCTTC
CDR3 protein: CASSLGTGIDEQFF

D gene: .
J gene: TRBJ1-5
V gene: TRBV12-3/TRBV12-4
clone size: .
CDR3 DNA: TGTGCCAGCAGTTTCAGCTTGGGGGCAGGGGTTGATCAGCCCCAGCATTTT
CDR3 protein: CASSFSLGAGVDQPQHF

D gene: TRBD2
J gene: TRBJ2-1
V gene: TRBV14
clone size: .
CDR3 DNA: TGTGCCAGCAGCCAGGGAGACACCTCGGGGGGCAATGAGCAGTTCTTC
CDR3 protein: CASSQGDTSGGNEQFF

D gene: .
J gene: TRBJ2-1
V gene: TRBV7-2
clone size: few
CDR3 DNA: TGTGCCAGCAGCTTAAGGTTTCGGGGCAATGAGCAGTTCTTC
CDR3 protein: CASSLRFRGNEQFF

D gene: TRBD2
J gene: TRBJ2-3
V gene: TRBV7-2
clone size: .
CDR3 DNA: TGTGCCAGCAGCTTAGGCCCCCAGCGGGAAGGGTATTTT
CDR3 protein: CASSLGPQREGYF

D gene: .
J gene: TRBJ1-2
V gene: TRBV7-9
clone size: .
CDR3 DNA: TGTGCCAGCAGCTTAGCGGTTTCTAACTATGGCTACACCTTC
CDR3 protein: CASSLAVSNYGYTF

D gene: .
J gene: TRBJ1-1
V gene: TRBV7-2
clone size: few
CDR3 DNA: TGTGCCAGCAGCTTAGACCCGGTCGCCCCGGGGACTGAAGCTTTCTTT
CDR3 protein: CASSLDPVAPGTEAFF

D gene: .
J gene: TRBJ1-5
V gene: TRBV3-1
clone size: .
CDR3 DNA: TGTGCCAGCAGCCAGGAAACAGGGTGCAATCAGCCCCAGCATTTT
CDR3 protein: CASSQETGCNQPQHF

D gene: .
J gene: TRBJ1-5
V gene: TRBV29-1
clone size: few
CDR3 DNA: TGCAGCGCAACGGGGGGGGCGGGTCAGCCCCAGCATTTT
CDR3 protein: CSATGGAGQPQHF

D gene: .
J gene: TRBJ2-1
V gene: TRBV29-1
clone size: .
CDR3 DNA: TGCAGCGTTGAAGAAATCAGGGACAATGAGCAGTTCTTC
CDR3 protein: CSVEEIRDNEQFF

D gene: TRBD1
J gene: TRBJ1-6
V gene: TRBV7-8
clone size: many
CDR3 DNA: TGTGCCAGCAGCGCACCCCGACAGGGACTAAACTCACCCCTCCACTTT
CDR3 protein: CASSAPRQGLNSPLHF

D gene: .
J gene: TRBJ1-5
V gene: TRBV7-2
clone size: .
CDR3 DNA: TGTGCCAGCAGCCCTACGTACAATCAGCCCCAGCATTTT
CDR3 protein: CASSPTYNQPQHF

D gene: .
J gene: TRBJ1-5
V gene: TRBV20-1
clone size: few
CDR3 DNA: TGCAGTGCTATAGGGGTGGGTGTGTATGGCAATCAGCCCCAGCATTTT
CDR3 protein: CSAIGVGVYGNQPQHF

D gene: TRBD1
J gene: TRBJ2-1
V gene: TRBV6-1
clone size: .
CDR3 DNA: TGTGCCAGCAATCAGGGGGATGTGGAGTTCTTC
CDR3 protein: CASNQGDVEFF

D gene: .
J gene: TRBJ1-2
V gene: TRBV2
clone size: .
CDR3 DNA: TGTGCCAGCAATCCGCTCGGATACTATGGCTACACCTTC
CDR3 protein: CASNPLGYYGYTF

D gene: TRBD1
J gene: TRBJ1-3
V gene: TRBV29-1
clone size: once
CDR3 DNA: TGCAGCGTGGTACAGGGGTACTCTGGAAACACCATATATTTT
CDR3 protein: CSVVQGYSGNTIYF

D gene: .
J gene: TRBJ2-3
V gene: TRBV6-2/TRBV6-3
clone size: few
CDR3 DNA: TGTGCCAGCACCAGGCGCGGCGGGGGACAAGATACGCAGTATTTT
CDR3 protein: CASTRRGGGQDTQYF

D gene: TRBD1
J gene: TRBJ1-2
V gene: TRBV6-5
clone size: .
CDR3 DNA: TGTGCCAGCAGGGGATACGGGACAGGAAGAAGCTATGGCTACACCTTC
CDR3 protein: CASRGYGTGRSYGYTF

D gene: .
J gene: TRBJ2-3
V gene: TRBV10-3
clone size: .
CDR3 DNA: TGTGCCATCGGAGGGCCTTCCACAGATACGCAGTATTTT
CDR3 protein: CAIGGPSTDTQYF

D gene: TRBD2
J gene: TRBJ2-3
V gene: TRBV20-1
clone size: .
CDR3 DNA: TGCAGTGCTAAATTGCCTGTAAGGCTAGCGGGTGTTGACCGGGTGAGAACGCAGTATTTT
CDR3 protein: CSAKLPVRLAGVDRVRTQYF

D gene: TRBD2
J gene: TRBJ2-3
V gene: TRBV10-3
clone size: .
CDR3 DNA: TGTGCCATCAGTTTAGCGGGGGAAAGCACAGATACGCAGTATTTT
CDR3 protein: CAISLAGESTDTQYF

D gene: .
J gene: TRBJ1-1
V gene: TRBV7-2
clone size: many
CDR3 DNA: TGTGCCAGCAGCCCAGGGGAAACTGAAGCTTTCTTT
CDR3 protein: CASSPGETEAFF

D gene: .
J gene: TRBJ1-1
V gene: TRBV29-1
clone size: .
CDR3 DNA: TGCAGCGTTGAAGATAAACAGGTCACCCTCTTGGGGGAAGCTTTCTTT
CDR3 protein: CSVEDKQVTLLGEAFF

D gene: TRBD2
J gene: TRBJ2-1
V gene: TRBV6-6
clone size: .
CDR3 DNA: TGTGCCAGCAGTCTTAGCGGGGGGGTTCAGTTCTTC
CDR3 protein: CASSLSGGVQFF

D gene: .
J gene: TRBJ1-2
V gene: TRBV3-1
clone size: .
CDR3 DNA: TGTGCCAGCAGCCCCCGTGGCAGGACTAACTATGGCTACACCTTC
CDR3 protein: CASSPRGRTNYGYTF

D gene: .
J gene: TRBJ2-1
V gene: TRBV14
clone size: few
CDR3 DNA: TGTGCCAGCAGCCAAGTTCGGGGCAATGAGCAGTTCTTC
CDR3 protein: CASSQVRGNEQFF

D gene: .
J gene: TRBJ2-5
V gene: TRBV12-3/TRBV12-4
clone size: .
CDR3 DNA: TGTGCCAGCACCCCCGGCCGCGGTGAAAAGACCCAGTACTTC
CDR3 protein: CASTPGRGEKTQYF

D gene: .
J gene: TRBJ1-2
V gene: TRBV5-1
clone size: .
CDR3 DNA: TGCGCCAGCAGCTTAGAGCCGACAGCTAACTATGGCTACACCTTC
CDR3 protein: CASSLEPTANYGYTF

D gene: .
J gene: TRBJ1-1
V gene: TRBV14
clone size: few
CDR3 DNA: TGTGCCAGCAGCCAAGGGGACATATACACTGAAGCTTTCTTT
CDR3 protein: CASSQGDIYTEAFF

D gene: TRBD1
J gene: TRBJ1-1
V gene: TRBV29-1
clone size: many
CDR3 DNA: TGCAGTTCTACCAACACCCCGGGACAGGGGAACACTGAAGCTTTCTTT
CDR3 protein: CSSTNTPGQGNTEAFF

D gene: .
J gene: TRBJ1-2
V gene: TRBV7-2
clone size: .
CDR3 DNA: TGTGCCAGCAGCTTAGTAGGGGGGGCCTCAAACTATGGCTACACCTTC
CDR3 protein: CASSLVGGASNYGYTF

D gene: TRBD1
J gene: TRBJ1-2
V gene: TRBV2
clone size: .
CDR3 DNA: TGTGCCAGCACCAGGGGGAATGGCTACACCTTC
CDR3 protein: CASTRGNGYTF